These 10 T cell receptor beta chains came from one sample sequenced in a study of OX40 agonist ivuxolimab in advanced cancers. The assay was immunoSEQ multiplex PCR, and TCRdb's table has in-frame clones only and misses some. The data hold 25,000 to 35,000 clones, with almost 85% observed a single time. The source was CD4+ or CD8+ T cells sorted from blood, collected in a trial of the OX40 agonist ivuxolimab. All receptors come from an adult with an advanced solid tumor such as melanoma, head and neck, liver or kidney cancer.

The CDR3 loop is CASGSPDQNYNEQFF. Written as DNA, the CDR3 is TGTGCTAGTGGTTCTCCGGACCAGAACTACAATGAGCAGTTCTTC. The chain combines TRBV12-5 with TRBJ2-1; D remains unclear. Germline CDR1 and CDR2: LGHNT and FRNRAP. The CDR3 runs to 15 residues. Deletions cut 4 bases from V and 3 bases from J, with 13 bases between. The full variable domain, its missing parts supplied by reference TRBV12-5 and TRBJ2-1, is DARVTQTPRHKVTEMGQEVTMRCQPILGHNTVFWYRQTMMQGLELLAYFRNRAPLDDSGMPKDRFSAEMPDATLATLKIQPSEPRDSAVYFCASGSPDQNYNEQFFGPGTRLTVL.

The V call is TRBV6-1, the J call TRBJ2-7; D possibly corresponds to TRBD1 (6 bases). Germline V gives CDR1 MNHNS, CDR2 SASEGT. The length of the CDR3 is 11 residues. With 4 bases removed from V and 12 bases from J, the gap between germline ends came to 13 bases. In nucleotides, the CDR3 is TGTGCCAGCAGTGGGACAGCCCTCGGGTACTTC. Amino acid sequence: CASSGTALGYF.

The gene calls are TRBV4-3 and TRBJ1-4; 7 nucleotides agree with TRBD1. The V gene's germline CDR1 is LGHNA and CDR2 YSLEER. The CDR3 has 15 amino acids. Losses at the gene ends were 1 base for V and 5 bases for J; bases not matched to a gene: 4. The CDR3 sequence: CASSQGTGVNEKLFF. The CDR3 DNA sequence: TGCGCCAGCAGCCAAGGGACAGGCGTCAATGAAAAACTGTTTTTT.

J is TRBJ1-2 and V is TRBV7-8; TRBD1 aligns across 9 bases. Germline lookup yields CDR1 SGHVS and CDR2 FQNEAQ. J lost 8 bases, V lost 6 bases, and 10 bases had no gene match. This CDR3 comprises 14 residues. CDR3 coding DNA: TGTGCCAGCAGAGGGGGACAGGGCGCGCCCGGCTACACCTTC. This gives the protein CASRGGQGAPGYTF.

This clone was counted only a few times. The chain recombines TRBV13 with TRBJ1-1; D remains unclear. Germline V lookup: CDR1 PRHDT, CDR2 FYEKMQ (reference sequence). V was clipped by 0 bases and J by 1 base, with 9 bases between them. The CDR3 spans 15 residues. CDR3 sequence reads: CASSLGGGKNTEAFF. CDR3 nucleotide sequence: TGTGCCAGCAGCTTAGGGGGCGGGAAGAACACTGAAGCTTTCTTT.

This CDR3 reads CASSLAISGGETQYF. CDR3 bases: TGTGCCAGCAGCTTGGCCATCTCCGGGGGGGAGACCCAGTACTTC. The rearrangement uses TRBV5-6 and TRBJ2-5; 7 bases are shared with TRBD2. The length of the CDR3 is 15 residues. The germline gives CDR1 SGHDT, CDR2 YYEEEE. The trim removed 0 bases at V and 5 bases at J, leaving 7 bases unmatched.

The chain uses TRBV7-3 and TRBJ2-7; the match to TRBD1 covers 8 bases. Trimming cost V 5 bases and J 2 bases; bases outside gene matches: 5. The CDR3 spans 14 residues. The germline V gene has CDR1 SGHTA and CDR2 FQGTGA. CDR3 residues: CASSPGTGPYEQYF. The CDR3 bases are TGTGCCAGCAGCCCCGGGACAGGCCCCTACGAGCAGTACTTC.

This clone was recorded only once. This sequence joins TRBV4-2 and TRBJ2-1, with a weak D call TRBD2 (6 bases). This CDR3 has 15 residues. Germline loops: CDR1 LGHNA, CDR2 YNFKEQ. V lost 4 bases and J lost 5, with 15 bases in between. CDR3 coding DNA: TGTGCCAGCAGCCCCTCAGGGTGGGGGGACAATGAGCAGTTCTTC. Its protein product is CASSPSGWGDNEQFF.

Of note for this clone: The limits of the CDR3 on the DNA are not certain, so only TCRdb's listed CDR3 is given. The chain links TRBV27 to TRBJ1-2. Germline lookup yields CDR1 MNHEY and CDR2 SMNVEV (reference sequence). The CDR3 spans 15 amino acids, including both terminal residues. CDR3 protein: CASSTSRGANYGYTF.

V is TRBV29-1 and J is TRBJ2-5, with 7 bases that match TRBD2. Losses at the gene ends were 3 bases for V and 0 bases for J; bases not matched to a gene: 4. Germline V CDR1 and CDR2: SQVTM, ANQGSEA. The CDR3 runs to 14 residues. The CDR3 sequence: CSVEREPYQETQYF. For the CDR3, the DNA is TGCAGCGTTGAGCGGGAGCCGTACCAAGAGACCCAGTACTTC.